The 17 T cell receptor beta chains below come from one sample, sequenced in a study of metastatic and nonmetastatic thyroid tumors. Using MiXCR, TCRdb re-called clones from the PCR reads. The profile shows 15,000 to 20,000 clones, about 30% of them singletons. Thyroid surgery took place with no prior treatment in any patient. Sequencing was performed on tumor tissue. These receptors all come from a female donor with papillary thyroid cancer or a benign thyroid nodule (not recorded which). Some clones in this sample may be carry-over from other donors' samples.

By share, this clone counts as medium-sized. The V and J genes are TRBV20-1 and TRBJ2-7; the match to TRBD2 covers 15 bases. J gave up 7 bases and V 6 bases, and 4 bases lay outside the gene matches. The CDR3 contains 13 residues. The V gene's germline CDR1 is DFQATT and CDR2 SNEGSKA (reference sequence). Here the CDR3 DNA reads TGCAGTGCCCACGGACTAGCGGGAGGGGAGCAGTACTTC. Translated, it gives CSAHGLAGGEQYF.

This clone came up once. The chain recombines TRBV5-5 with TRBJ2-5; no clear D gene. The CDR3 extends over 14 amino acids. Trimming cost V 3 bases and J 3 bases, with 12 bases left between them. The V gene's germline CDR1 is SGHKS and CDR2 YYEKEE (reference sequence). The CDR3 DNA reads TGTGCCAGCAGCTCACGGCCCGGTGAAGAGACCCAGTACTTC. It is translated as CASSSRPGEETQYF.

This clone was observed a handful of times. The chain links TRBV28 to TRBJ1-2, with D possibly TRBD1 on 6 matching bases. Germline CDR1 MDHEN, CDR2 SYDVKM. The CDR3 spans 13 residues. V lost 6 bases, J lost 5 bases, and 13 bases lay in between. In DNA, the CDR3 is TGTGCCAGCAGGCCGGGACACCTATATGGCTACACCTTC. It encodes CASRPGHLYGYTF.

The genes are TRBV6-1 and TRBJ1-1, with a weak D call TRBD1 (5 bases). CDR1 is MNHNS and CDR2 is SASEGT in the germline V gene. This CDR3 spans 15 amino acids. V lost 5 bases and J 0 bases, leaving 13 bases between the germline ends. The CDR3: CASSWRRDVNTEAFF. The CDR3 DNA reads TGTGCCAGCAGTTGGCGCAGGGATGTGAACACTGAAGCTTTCTTT.

The V call is TRBV28, the J call TRBJ2-5; 10 positions agree with TRBD1. Germline loops: CDR1 MDHEN, CDR2 SYDVKM. This CDR3 spans 14 amino acids. The V and J ends lost 6 bases and 5 bases, in that order; junction bases with no gene match: 6. CDR3 DNA: TGTGCCAGCAGAAGTCCGGGACAGGGGGAGACCCAGTACTTC. It encodes CASRSPGQGETQYF.

CDR3 bases: TGTGCCAGTAGGCGCGGGACAGATAATTCACCCCTCCACTTT. Its translation is CASRRGTDNSPLHF. The J gene is TRBJ1-6, the V gene TRBV19; 7 bases fit TRBD1. CDR3 length equals 14 residues. The germline gives CDR1 LNHDA, CDR2 SQIVND (reference sequence). Trimming cost V 6 bases and J 5 bases; bases outside gene matches: 4.

V and J are TRBV30 and TRBJ2-7; D possibly corresponds to TRBD1 (6 bases). Trimming took off 3 bases at V and 2 bases at J, with 11 bases between the two ends. This CDR3 has 13 residues. CDR1 GTSNPN and CDR2 SVGIG come from the germline V gene (reference sequence). Written as DNA, the CDR3 is TGTGCCTGGAGGCGACAGGAGACCTACGAGCAGTACTTC. Its protein product is CAWRRQETYEQYF.

The rearrangement links TRBV5-1 to TRBJ2-7, with D maybe TRBD2 (6 bases). The CDR3 spans 15 residues. V was trimmed by 0 bases and J by 5 bases, leaving 15 bases between them. Germline V gene lookup returns CDR1 SGHRS and CDR2 YFSETQ. CDR3 DNA: TGCGCCAGCAGCTTGGGGTCGGGGGTTGTGGACGAGCAGTACTTC. This encodes CASSLGSGVVDEQYF.

A few counts support this clone. V usage is TRBV12-3 or TRBV12-4 and J usage is TRBJ2-2; 11 nucleotides align to TRBD2. CDR3 size: 17 residues. J gave up 1 base and V 2 bases, and 3 bases lay outside the gene matches. CDR3 nucleotide sequence: TGTGCCAGCAGTTTAAGGCTAGCGGGAGGGAACACCGGGGAGCTGTTTTTT. This gives the protein CASSLRLAGGNTGELFF.

The V and J genes are TRBV28 and TRBJ1-2; 11 bases are shared with TRBD1. Germline V gene sequence: CDR1 MDHEN, CDR2 SYDVKM. V lost 1 base to trimming and J lost 7 bases; unmatched junction nucleotides: 8. The CDR3 contains 16 residues. CDR3 region: CASSLSGTGGWFGYTF. CDR3 sequence (DNA): TGTGCCAGCAGTTTATCAGGGACAGGGGGATGGTTTGGCTACACCTTC.

The chain recombines TRBV2 with TRBJ2-2; D may be TRBD2 (6 bases). The CDR3 has 16 residues. Germline V gene lookup returns CDR1 SNHLY and CDR2 FYNNEI. The V end lost 6 bases, the J end lost 5 bases, and 19 bases lay between the germline ends. Here the CDR3 DNA reads TGTGCCAGCAGGACGACTAGATCGGCAGGAACCGGGGAGCTGTTTTTT. As protein: CASRTTRSAGTGELFF.

Comment on this clone: A junction boundary mismatches the germline segment, possibly from a read error. This CDR3 is also generated by other DNA sequences in the sample. This rearrangement joins TRBV11-2 to TRBJ2-1, with TRBD2 matching 10 bases. The CDR3 has 16 amino acids. CDR1 SGHAT and CDR2 FQNNGV come from the germline V gene. CDR3 in DNA: TGTGCCAGCAGCCAGTCCTTAGCGGGGGGCTACAACGAGCAGTTCTTC. It is translated as CASSQSLAGGYNEQFF.

The chain joins TRBV4-1 to TRBJ2-7, with 11 bases lining up with TRBD1. CDR1 and CDR2 from the germline V gene are MGHRA and YSYEKL. Losses at the gene ends were 4 bases for V and 3 bases for J; bases not matched to a gene: 2. The CDR3 has 14 amino acids. CDR3: CASSPGTGGYEQYF. In DNA, the CDR3 is TGCGCCAGCAGCCCCGGGACAGGGGGCTACGAGCAGTACTTC.

The gene calls are TRBV6-1 and TRBJ1-2, with 7 bases identical to TRBD1. The germline V gene encodes CDR1 MNHNS and CDR2 SASEGT. V trimming: 11 bases; J trimming: 1 base; junction bases outside the gene matches: 7. This CDR3 spans 13 amino acids. DNA of the CDR3: TGTGCCGCTCGGGACAGCGATAACTATGGCTACACCTTC. It yields the protein CAARDSDNYGYTF.

This clone was seen ten or more times. This could be a read error, since a much larger clone is one nucleotide away. Other DNA sequences in this sample translate to the same CDR3. The chain couples TRBV15 to TRBJ2-1; 8 nucleotides match TRBD2. The CDR3 covers 15 residues. The V and J ends lost 5 bases and 7 bases, in that order; junction bases with no gene match: 10. Germline V lookup: CDR1 LNHNV, CDR2 YYDKDF (reference sequence). DNA for the CDR3: TGTGCCACCAGCGGTACGGGGGGGGGGTGGAATGAGCAGTTCTTC. Amino acid sequence: CATSGTGGGWNEQFF. The whole variable domain, filled in from reference TRBV15 and TRBJ2-1, reads DAMVIQNPRYQVTQFGKPVTLSCSQTLNHNVMYWYQQKSSQAPKLLFHYYDKDFNNEADTPDNFQSRRPNTSFCFLDIRSPGLGDTAMYLCATSGTGGGWNEQFFGPGTRLTVL.

V is TRBV5-5 and J is TRBJ2-5; D is perhaps TRBD2 (5 bases). V lost 0 bases to trimming and J lost 3 bases, with 9 bases between them. Germline CDR1 SGHKS, CDR2 YYEKEE (reference sequence). The CDR3 runs 14 residues. The CDR3 DNA is TGTGCCAGCAGCTTGGCCCCGGGAAAAGAGACCCAGTACTTC. Its protein is CASSLAPGKETQYF.

The chain recombines TRBV7-8 with TRBJ1-5; TRBD1 is a possible D gene (5 bases). Deletions cut 5 bases from V and 0 bases from J, with 17 bases between. The CDR3 spans 17 residues. CDR1 is SGHVS, CDR2 FQNEAQ, per germline. This CDR3 reads CASSTRGGGPSNQPQHF. The CDR3 DNA reads as TGTGCCAGCAGCACAAGGGGCGGGGGTCCTAGCAATCAGCCCCAGCATTTT.